This TCR beta chain was captured in a study of blood T cell repertoires in COVID-19. Background on the study: Acute and convalescent COVID-19 samples came from the United States, Italy and Spain.

V lost 1 base and J lost 4, with 8 bases in between. Germline CDR1 SGHTA, CDR2 FQGNSA. The length of the CDR3 is 13 residues. The repertoire was sequenced with immunoSEQ multiplex PCR; TCRdb's copy has only in-frame clones and lacks some. The sample includes about 230,000 clones, about nine tenths of them seen just once. The receptor was isolated from a man aged 50 to 60 with COVID-19, enrolled during active disease. Sequencing was performed on peripheral blood. This chain uses TRBV7-2 with TRBJ2-7; D gene unclear. The CDR3: CASSLGHGYEQYF. In DNA form, the CDR3 reads TGTGCCAGCAGCTTAGGTCACGGGTACGAGCAGTACTTC.